Listed below are T cell receptor beta chains from one sample, sequenced in a study of radiation and T cells in renal cell carcinoma. The protocol was immunoSEQ multiplex PCR, while the TCRdb copy is restricted to in-frame clones and leaves out a portion. The sample records approximately 79,000 clones, around 76% being singletons. Here the sequenced sample was blood, taken from a patient whose treatment included radiotherapy and nephrectomy. The receptors were gathered from a man between 60 and 75 years old with renal cell carcinoma. The CDR3 runs from the conserved cysteine through the conserved F or W. Rows give clone size only sometimes, using once, few, many, or a class for an expanded clone.

J gene: TRBJ2-2; clone size: -; V gene: TRBV4-1; CDR3 protein: CASSQDFLAGGSNTGELFF
J gene: TRBJ1-1; clone size: -; V gene: TRBV10-2; CDR3 protein: CASSAQGAEAFF
J gene: TRBJ1-4; clone size: -; V gene: TRBV27; CDR3 protein: CASSPMDRRDEKLFF
J gene: TRBJ2-1; clone size: -; V gene: TRBV7-2; CDR3 protein: CASSLNGLAGEGNEQFF
J gene: TRBJ2-1; clone size: -; V gene: TRBV11-2; CDR3 protein: CASSLGGGMGNEQFF
J gene: TRBJ1-1; clone size: -; V gene: TRBV27; CDR3 protein: CASSRPGVGVNTEAFF
J gene: TRBJ2-7; clone size: once; V gene: TRBV28; CDR3 protein: CASSSTGTSSYEQYF
J gene: TRBJ2-1; clone size: -; V gene: TRBV10-3; CDR3 protein: CAISEVLGGVVNEQFF
J gene: TRBJ1-2; clone size: -; V gene: TRBV29-1; CDR3 protein: CSAGGTGYGYTF
J gene: TRBJ1-3; clone size: -; V gene: TRBV28; CDR3 protein: CASSLPHFKDPGNTIYF
J gene: TRBJ1-1; clone size: -; V gene: TRBV5-4; CDR3 protein: CASSLRAMNTEAFF
J gene: TRBJ2-5; clone size: -; V gene: TRBV5-6; CDR3 protein: CASSLKDRGRETQYF
J gene: TRBJ2-2; clone size: few; V gene: TRBV7-3; CDR3 protein: CASSLLVGPGELFF
J gene: TRBJ2-4; clone size: once; V gene: TRBV28; CDR3 protein: CASSLRDRENIQYF
J gene: TRBJ2-1; clone size: -; V gene: TRBV10-2; CDR3 protein: CASSWTSGGRNEQFF
J gene: TRBJ1-5; clone size: -; V gene: TRBV10-1; CDR3 protein: CASSRSPDGDQPQHF
J gene: TRBJ2-6; clone size: -; V gene: TRBV19; CDR3 protein: CASSPRTGGKGSGANVLTF
J gene: TRBJ1-2; clone size: few; V gene: TRBV5-6; CDR3 protein: CASSPPPGNGYTF
J gene: TRBJ2-3; clone size: -; V gene: TRBV10-1; CDR3 protein: CASSECLFGGEGTDTQYF
J gene: TRBJ1-1; clone size: -; V gene: TRBV10-3; CDR3 protein: CAISIEMNTEAFF
J gene: TRBJ1-5; clone size: -; V gene: TRBV6-6; CDR3 protein: CASTTPGFRNQPQHF
J gene: TRBJ1-5; clone size: -; V gene: TRBV19; CDR3 protein: CASSIGLLGVQHF
J gene: TRBJ2-7; clone size: -; V gene: TRBV5-1; CDR3 protein: CASSLSAELPEQYF
J gene: TRBJ2-1; clone size: -; V gene: TRBV5-1; CDR3 protein: CASSPGQGPSSYNEQFF
J gene: TRBJ2-1; clone size: -; V gene: TRBV19; CDR3 protein: CASSIYGQPNEQFF
J gene: TRBJ2-7; clone size: -; V gene: TRBV11-2; CDR3 protein: CASRSQRGSQDEQYF
J gene: TRBJ2-3; clone size: -; V gene: TRBV28; CDR3 protein: CASSSSGRAGDTQYF
J gene: TRBJ2-5; clone size: -; V gene: TRBV7-9; CDR3 protein: CASSLLAGNLQETQYF
J gene: TRBJ2-7; clone size: -; V gene: TRBV28; CDR3 protein: CASVGGAYEQYF
J gene: TRBJ1-1; clone size: -; V gene: TRBV15; CDR3 protein: CATSRFPSARNTEAFF
J gene: TRBJ1-4; clone size: few; V gene: TRBV4-3; CDR3 protein: CASRQNEKLFF
J gene: TRBJ2-5; clone size: -; V gene: TRBV7-2; CDR3 protein: CASSTGERKQETQYF
J gene: TRBJ2-5; clone size: -; V gene: TRBV7-8; CDR3 protein: CASGLQETQYF
J gene: TRBJ1-1; clone size: few; V gene: TRBV30; CDR3 protein: CAWSVGQGNTEAFF
J gene: TRBJ2-5; clone size: -; V gene: TRBV6-5; CDR3 protein: CASRTRGETQYF
J gene: TRBJ2-1; clone size: -; V gene: TRBV27; CDR3 protein: CASSLTGLVNEQFF
J gene: TRBJ2-7; clone size: -; V gene: TRBV4-1; CDR3 protein: CASSQAQGTPSEQYF
J gene: TRBJ2-1; clone size: -; V gene: TRBV6-1; CDR3 protein: CASSEALEWEGYNEQFF
J gene: TRBJ1-1; clone size: -; V gene: TRBV15; CDR3 protein: CATSRGGQFEAFF
J gene: TRBJ2-5; clone size: -; V gene: TRBV7-2; CDR3 protein: CASSSGLAKYF
J gene: TRBJ2-7; clone size: -; V gene: TRBV10-3; CDR3 protein: CAIKGERGQGEQYF
J gene: TRBJ2-2; clone size: -; V gene: TRBV7-9; CDR3 protein: CASSFWGPNTGELFF
J gene: TRBJ2-7; clone size: -; V gene: TRBV10-3; CDR3 protein: CAISALAETYEQYF
J gene: TRBJ1-1; clone size: once; V gene: TRBV27; CDR3 protein: CASSVDRGRPEAFF
J gene: TRBJ2-2; clone size: -; V gene: TRBV10-3; CDR3 protein: CAISEGRDVGELFF
J gene: TRBJ1-1; clone size: -; V gene: TRBV6-5; CDR3 protein: CATLRGTEAFF
J gene: TRBJ2-1; clone size: -; V gene: TRBV4-2; CDR3 protein: CASSQHLSSSGSNGRQFF
J gene: -; clone size: -; V gene: TRBV19; CDR3 protein: CASSIATSGSHTSYEQYF
J gene: TRBJ2-7; clone size: -; V gene: TRBV7-2; CDR3 protein: CASSLSSGSYEQYF
J gene: -; clone size: once; V gene: TRBV29-1; CDR3 protein: CSAPPVRASAYEQYF
J gene: TRBJ1-2; clone size: few; V gene: TRBV28; CDR3 protein: CASSLWGPNYGYTF
J gene: -; clone size: -; V gene: TRBV6-5; CDR3 protein: CASSRGGTYEQYF
J gene: TRBJ2-7; clone size: few; V gene: TRBV5-6; CDR3 protein: CASSLDRGYPYEQYF
J gene: TRBJ2-3; clone size: -; V gene: TRBV11-2; CDR3 protein: CASSLDFSDTQYF
J gene: TRBJ2-7; clone size: -; V gene: TRBV5-1; CDR3 protein: CASSWGQGHSYEQYF
J gene: TRBJ2-5; clone size: -; V gene: TRBV7-6; CDR3 protein: CASSYNPAGGETQYF
J gene: TRBJ1-2; clone size: -; V gene: TRBV5-1; CDR3 protein: CASSLTGRRAGSGYTF
J gene: TRBJ2-7; clone size: -; V gene: TRBV5-1; CDR3 protein: CASSLRMSSYEQYF
J gene: TRBJ2-7; clone size: -; V gene: TRBV19; CDR3 protein: CARGQVSYEQYF
J gene: TRBJ2-7; clone size: -; V gene: TRBV10-3; CDR3 protein: CAIRGTGKMINEQYF